This T cell receptor beta chain was recorded in a study of cytomegalovirus exposure and HLA in healthy donors. This clone was observed a handful of times. The PCR used 60 Vbeta and 13 Jbeta primers. Data came from immunoSEQ multiplex PCR; TCRdb stores just in-frame clones and leaves some out. The table lists approximately 190,000 clones, about 77% of them singletons. CDR3 length: 16 residues. Trimming pared 4 bases from V and 2 bases from J, leaving 15 bases between. Germline lookup yields CDR1 SEHNR and CDR2 FQNEAQ (reference sequence). Sequencing was done on a sample of PBMCs. This TCR was sampled from a woman aged 30 to 39 in good health and CMV-seropositive. The chain links TRBV7-9 to TRBJ1-3; D is unclear. CDR3 in DNA: TGTGCCAGCAGCTCGCGGACTGACCCAACTGGAAACACCATATATTTT. Translated: CASSSRTDPTGNTIYF.